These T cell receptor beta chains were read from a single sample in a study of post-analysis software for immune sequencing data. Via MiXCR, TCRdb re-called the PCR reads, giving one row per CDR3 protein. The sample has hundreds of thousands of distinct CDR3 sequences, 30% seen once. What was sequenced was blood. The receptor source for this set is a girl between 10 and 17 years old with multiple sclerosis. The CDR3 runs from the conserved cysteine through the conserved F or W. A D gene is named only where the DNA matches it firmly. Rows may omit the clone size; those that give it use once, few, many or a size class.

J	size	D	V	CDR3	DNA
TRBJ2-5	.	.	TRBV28	CASSLIVPSRKETQYF	TGTGCCAGCAGTTTAATTGTCCCTTCCAGGAAAGAGACCCAGTACTTC
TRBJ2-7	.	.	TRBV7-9	CASSGDSRYEQYF	TGTGCCAGCAGCGGAGACAGCCGCTACGAGCAGTACTTC
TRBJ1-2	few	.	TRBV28	CASSAVDKNYGYTF	TGTGCCAGCAGTGCCGTTGACAAGAACTATGGCTACACCTTC
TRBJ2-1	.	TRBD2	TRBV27	CASSLSPPREGLDHNEQFF	TGTGCCAGCAGTTTATCCCCTCCGAGGGAGGGCCTTGATCACAATGAGCAGTTCTTC
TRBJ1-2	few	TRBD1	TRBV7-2	CASSSGQNTSNYGYTF	TGTGCCAGCAGCTCGGGACAGAACACTTCTAACTATGGCTACACCTTC
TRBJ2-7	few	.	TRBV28	CASTAQGHEQYF	TGTGCCAGCACAGCCCAGGGGCACGAGCAGTACTTC
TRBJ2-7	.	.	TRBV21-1	CAILTIPYEQYF	TGTGCCATCTTAACAATTCCCTACGAGCAGTACTTC
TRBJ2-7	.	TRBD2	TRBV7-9	CAGAGTSYEQYF	TGTGCCGGGGCCGGGACTAGCTACGAGCAGTACTTC
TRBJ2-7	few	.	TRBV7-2	CASSLGWTGRSYEQYF	TGTGCCAGCAGCTTAGGATGGACGGGCCGCTCCTACGAGCAGTACTTC
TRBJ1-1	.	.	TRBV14	CASSQSTGNTEAFF	TGTGCCAGCAGCCAATCGACAGGGAACACTGAAGCTTTCTTT
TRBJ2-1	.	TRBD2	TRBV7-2	CASSAGGPVEEQFF	TGTGCCAGCAGCGCGGGGGGGCCGGTGGAAGAGCAGTTCTTC
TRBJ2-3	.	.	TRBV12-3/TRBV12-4	CASSPGGGLGTDTQYF	TGTGCCAGCAGTCCTGGAGGGGGATTGGGCACAGATACGCAGTATTTT
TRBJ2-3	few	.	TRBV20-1	CSARDDFTAGSMADTQYF	TGCAGTGCTAGAGATGATTTCACGGCAGGTTCTATGGCAGATACGCAGTATTTT
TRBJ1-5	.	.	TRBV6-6	CASSYGAANQPQHF	TGTGCCAGCAGTTACGGGGCAGCCAATCAGCCCCAGCATTTT
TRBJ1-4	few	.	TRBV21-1	CASSKARGPSTNEKLFF	TGTGCCAGCAGCAAAGCGAGGGGACCTTCAACTAATGAAAAACTGTTTTTT
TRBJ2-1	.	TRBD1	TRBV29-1	CSVVGTGDEQFF	TGCAGCGTTGTAGGGACAGGGGACGAGCAGTTCTTC
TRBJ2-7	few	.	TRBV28	CASRKDSDEQYF	TGTGCCAGCAGGAAGGACAGTGACGAGCAGTACTTC
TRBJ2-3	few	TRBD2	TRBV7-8	CASSLISGGFADTQYF	TGTGCCAGCAGCCTGATTAGCGGGGGATTTGCAGATACGCAGTATTTT
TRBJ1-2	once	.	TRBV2	CASGPTVVGGSYGYTF	TGTGCCAGCGGACCAACCGTCGTGGGGGGAAGCTATGGCTACACCTTC
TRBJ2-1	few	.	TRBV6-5	CASSYGRYNEQFF	TGTGCCAGCAGTTACGGGCGCTACAATGAGCAGTTCTTC
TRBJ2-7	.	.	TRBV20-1	CSAREGYSYVQYF	TGCAGTGCTAGAGAAGGCTACTCCTACGTGCAGTACTTC
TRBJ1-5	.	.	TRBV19	CASSFLTISQPQHF	TGTGCCAGTAGTTTCCTGACAATCAGTCAGCCCCAGCATTTT
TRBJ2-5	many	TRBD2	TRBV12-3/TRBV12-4	CASSLRLAGGSETQYF	TGTGCCAGCAGTTTACGGCTAGCGGGAGGTAGTGAGACCCAGTACTTC
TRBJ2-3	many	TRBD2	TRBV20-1	CSAGGLAGTQYF	TGCAGTGCTGGAGGACTAGCGGGTACGCAGTATTTT
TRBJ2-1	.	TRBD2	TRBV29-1	CSVTGPDVVAGFYNEQFF	TGCAGCGTGACGGGCCCCGACGTTGTAGCGGGATTCTACAATGAGCAGTTCTTC
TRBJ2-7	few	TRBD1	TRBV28	CASKRDRALNEQYF	TGTGCCAGTAAGAGGGACAGGGCTCTTAACGAGCAGTACTTC
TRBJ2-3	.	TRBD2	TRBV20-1	CSARSVAGLPRGPDTQYF	TGCAGTGCTAGATCGGTAGCGGGCCTCCCCCGGGGCCCAGATACGCAGTATTTT
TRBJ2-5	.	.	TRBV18	CASSPPGGDETQYF	TGTGCCAGCTCACCACCGGGCGGAGATGAGACCCAGTACTTC
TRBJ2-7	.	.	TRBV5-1	CASSLGRSTYEQYF	TGCGCCAGCAGCTTAGGGCGGTCAACCTACGAGCAGTACTTC
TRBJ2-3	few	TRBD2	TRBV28	CASSRHSGGADTQYF	TGTGCCAGCAGTCGGCATAGCGGGGGGGCGGATACGCAGTATTTT
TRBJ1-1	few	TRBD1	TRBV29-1	CSVEWRGHTEAFF	TGCAGCGTTGAGTGGAGGGGGCACACTGAAGCTTTCTTT
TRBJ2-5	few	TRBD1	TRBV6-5	CASTMRGQETQYF	TGTGCCAGCACTATGAGGGGACAGGAGACCCAGTACTTC
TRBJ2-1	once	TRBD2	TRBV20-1	CSARTSGILYEQFF	TGCAGTGCTAGGACTAGCGGGATCTTGTATGAGCAGTTCTTC
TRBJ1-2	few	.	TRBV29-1	CSVDRGIYGYTF	TGCAGCGTTGACAGGGGTATATATGGCTACACCTTC
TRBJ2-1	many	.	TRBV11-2	CASSFSGLGNEQFF	TGTGCCAGCAGCTTCTCAGGACTTGGCAATGAGCAGTTCTTC
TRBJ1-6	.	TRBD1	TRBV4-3	CASSQEDRGVSPLHF	TGCGCCAGCAGCCAAGAAGACAGGGGCGTTTCACCCCTCCACTTT
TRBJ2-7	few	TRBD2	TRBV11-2	CASSMAGLVIYEQYF	TGTGCCAGCAGCATGGCGGGACTAGTCATCTACGAGCAGTACTTC
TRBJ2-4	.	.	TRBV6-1	CASSHRTEKNIQYF	TGTGCCAGCAGCCACCGGACAGAGAAAAACATTCAGTACTTC
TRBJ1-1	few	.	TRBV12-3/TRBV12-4	CASSLIRGLTEAFF	TGTGCCAGCAGTTTAATCCGGGGGCTTACTGAAGCTTTCTTT
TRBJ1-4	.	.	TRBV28	CASSFLGKLFF	TGTGCCAGCAGTTTTCTCGGGAAACTGTTTTTT
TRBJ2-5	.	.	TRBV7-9	CASSIRRAVQETQYF	TGTGCCAGCAGCATCCGCCGGGCAGTCCAAGAGACCCAGTACTTC
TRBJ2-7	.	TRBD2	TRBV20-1	CSARVGLAVAYEQYF	TGCAGTGCTAGAGTAGGACTAGCGGTGGCCTACGAGCAGTACTTC
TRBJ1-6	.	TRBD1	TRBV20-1	CSARDAGTGNNSPLHF	TGCAGTGCTAGAGACGCCGGGACAGGGAACAATTCACCCCTCCACTTT
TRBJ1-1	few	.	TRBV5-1	CASSPGDDTEAFF	TGCGCCAGCAGCCCAGGGGACGACACTGAAGCTTTCTTT
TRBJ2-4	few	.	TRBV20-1	CSASKGGSDTGRYF	TGCAGTGCCAGTAAAGGAGGAAGCGATACCGGTCGGTACTTC
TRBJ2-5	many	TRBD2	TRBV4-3	CASSPRLAGGGTQYF	TGCGCCAGCAGCCCACGACTAGCGGGAGGGGGGACCCAGTACTTC
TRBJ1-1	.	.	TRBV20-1	CSSPQDNTEAFF	TGCAGTTCCCCCCAGGACAACACTGAAGCTTTCTTT
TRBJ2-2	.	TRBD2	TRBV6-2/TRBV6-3	CASSKGGGLAGVAGELFF	TGTGCCAGCAGTAAGGGCGGCGGACTAGCGGGAGTTGCCGGGGAGCTGTTTTTT
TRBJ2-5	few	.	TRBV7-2	CASSLAGATGTETQYF	TGTGCCAGCAGCTTAGCGGGGGCAACCGGGACAGAGACCCAGTACTTC
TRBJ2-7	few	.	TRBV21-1	CASSKVTGGHEQYF	TGTGCCAGCAGCAAAGTCACAGGGGGCCACGAGCAGTACTTC
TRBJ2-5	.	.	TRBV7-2	CASSRGLHQETQYF	TGTGCCAGCAGCCGAGGGCTCCACCAAGAGACCCAGTACTTC